There are many counts of the clone carrying this TCR beta chain. Its specificity is not known. The CDR3 contains 13 residues. V shed 9 bases and J shed 4 bases, with 14 bases lying between them. Germline V gene lookup returns CDR1 SGHAT and CDR2 FQNNGV. TCRdb reprocessed the 5' RACE reads via MiXCR and lists one record per CDR3 protein. The sample records 14,000 or so distinct CDR3 sequences, less than 15% being singletons. Sorted libraries used over 900,000 CD4+ or CD8+ T cells. The data stem from a study of neurological immune-mediated disorders. Whole-study results and caveats: Expansion of TCR clones was greatest in HTLV-1-associated myelopathy and smallest in multiple sclerosis, where it fell below that of healthy controls.

The V and J genes are TRBV11-2 and TRBJ2-3; maybe TRBD2 (6 bases). The origin of this receptor is a female donor with HTLV-1-associated myelopathy (HAM/TSP). Sequencing was carried out using CD8+ T cells from blood. The DNA for the CDR3 is TGTGCCAGTTTTGGAGGGAAGTCAGATACGCAGTATTTT. Translation: CASFGGKSDTQYF.